This TCR beta chain emerged from a study of beta chain features in type 1 diabetes. Of the isolated RNA, all was reverse transcribed, and so the sequenced material was expressed TCRB transcripts. TCRdb's copy holds only in-frame clones and misses some; the assay was immunoSEQ multiplex PCR. The sample records some 240,000 clones, approximately 16% being singletons. Blood was collected once per donor into heparin, averaging approximately 110 mL. The CDR3 has 13 residues. V lost 2 bases and J 3 bases, leaving 8 bases between the germline ends. Germline-derived CDR1 and CDR2 are SQVTM and ANQGSEA. Findings and caveats of the study: Patients with type 1 diabetes carried fewer insertions and had more deletions at their VDJ junctions. All four CD4+ subsets from Type 1 diabetes patients carried moderately but significantly shorter TCRB CDR3s. Shorter templates might be favored by PCR, equally in patients and controls.

For this clone: Its antigen remains unknown.

This chain links TRBV29-1 with TRBJ1-5; D gene uncertain. The source is a man aged 25 to 45 with type 1 diabetes. The material sequenced was naive CD4+ T cells from blood. This CDR3 reads CSVETGYNQPQHF. Written as DNA, the CDR3 is TGCAGCGTTGAAACGGGATACAATCAGCCCCAGCATTTT.